The 7 T cell receptor beta chains given below trace back to one sample, sequenced in a study of Ad26.COV2.S vaccination and SARS-CoV-2 variants. The treatment is: roughly 20 received Ad26.COV2.S at low or high dose, single or two shots; several received placebo; per-sample allocation not given. Vaccine and placebo recipients were sampled on day 63 after the first injection. Profiled with immunoSEQ multiplex PCR; TCRdb holds only in-frame clones, not every one. This sample has 380,000 or so clones, with less than 90% found just once. Source: peripheral blood, taken in a trial of Ad26.COV2.S vaccine versus placebo. The receptor set was obtained from a person aged 18-60 years who received the Ad26.COV2.S COVID-19 vaccine or a placebo.

This clone showed up just a few times. This chain uses TRBV29-1 with TRBJ1-2; 11 nucleotides match TRBD1. The germline CDR1 and CDR2 sequences are SQVTM and ANQGSEA. The CDR3 runs to 13 residues. Germline trimming cut 7 bases from V and 4 bases from J; bases unmatched to any gene: 5. CDR3 DNA sequence: TGCAGCGCAGGACAGGGGGCTAGCTATGGCTACACCTTC. Protein sequence: CSAGQGASYGYTF.

Notes on this clone: The sample holds other DNA sequences that translate to the same CDR3. The rearrangement links TRBV30 to TRBJ1-4; 7 nucleotides line up with TRBD1. Losses at the gene ends were 0 bases for V and 7 bases for J; bases not matched to a gene: 5. Germline CDR1 reads GTSNPN; CDR2 reads SVGIG (reference sequence). The CDR3 has 14 amino acids. CDR3 coding DNA: TGTGCCTGGAGTGTACAAGGGGGCAGTGAAAAACTGTTTTTT. Amino acids: CAWSVQGGSEKLFF. The whole variable domain, remainder taken from reference TRBV30 and TRBJ1-4, is SQTIHQWPATLVQPVGSPLSLECTVEGTSNPNLYWYRQAAGRGLQLLFYSVGIGQISSEVPQNLSASRPQDRQFILSSKKLLLSDSGFYLCAWSVQGGSEKLFFGSGTQLSVL.

This chain links TRBV7-9 with TRBJ1-5, with D unresolved. Trimming stripped 5 bases from V and 2 bases from J, with 10 bases between. The CDR3 contains 14 residues. Germline lookup yields CDR1 SEHNR and CDR2 FQNEAQ (reference sequence). The CDR3 protein is CASSTGGGNQPQHF. The CDR3 DNA sequence: TGTGCCAGCAGCACTGGTGGGGGCAATCAGCCCCAGCATTTT. Full variable domain (remainder filled in from reference TRBV7-9 and TRBJ1-5): DTGVSQNPRHKITKRGQNVTFRCDPISEHNRLYWYRQTLGQGPEFLTYFQNEAQLEKSRLLSDRFSAERPKGSFSTLEIQRTEQGDSAMYLCASSTGGGNQPQHFGDGTRLSIL.

The chain joins TRBV2 to TRBJ1-5; TRBD1 is a possible D gene (6 bases). Looked up from germline, CDR1 is SNHLY and CDR2 is FYNNEI. The CDR3 contains 14 residues. The V and J ends lost 4 bases and 3 bases respectively, with 10 bases between them. Here the CDR3 DNA reads TGTGCCAGCAGTGTACAGGGCCTCAATCAGCCCCAGCATTTT. As protein: CASSVQGLNQPQHF.

This chain links TRBV9 with TRBJ1-6; possibly TRBD1 for D (5 bases). Looked up from germline, CDR1 is SGDLS and CDR2 is YYNGEE. Trimming stripped 1 base from V and 6 bases from J, with 11 bases between. The CDR3 runs 15 residues. CDR3 in amino acids: CASSVQDRINSPLHF. The CDR3 bases are TGTGCCAGCAGCGTACAAGACAGAATTAATTCACCCCTCCACTTT.

The CDR3 loop is CASSFGYPETQYF. CDR3 nucleotides: TGTGCCAGCAGTTTTGGGTATCCTGAGACCCAGTACTTC. This chain links TRBV12-3 or TRBV12-4 with TRBJ2-5; D call uncertain. V shed 3 bases and J shed 5 bases, with 10 bases lying between them. The CDR3 runs 13 residues.

This clone was observed once. The V call is TRBV7-2, the J call TRBJ1-2; possibly TRBD1 for D (6 bases). V was clipped by 5 bases and J by 4 bases, with 14 bases between them. The germline CDR1 and CDR2 sequences are SGHTA and FQGNSA. CDR3 length: 14 amino acids. The CDR3 DNA is TGTGCCAGCAGCCCCAATGGACAGCCCTATGGCTACACCTTC. Its protein is CASSPNGQPYGYTF.